The clone carrying this T cell receptor beta chain was found a few times. What it binds is not known. Germline values: CDR1 MNHNS, CDR2 SASEGT. This CDR3 contains 15 residues. Germline trimming cut 10 bases from V and 4 bases from J; bases unmatched to any gene: 14. TCR beta CDR3 region amplification was performed from RNA transcripts. An initial round of RT-PCR targeting the TCR CDR3 relied on the HTBI primer set. TCRdb re-derived calls from the multiplex PCR reads in MiXCR, one entry per CDR3 protein. The sample has roughly 600,000 distinct CDR3 sequences, approximately 14% seen once; the top ten hold around 13%. This entry belongs to a study of T cells in Graves' hyperthyroidism and ophthalmopathy. Study results and caveats: Ophthalmopathy was model-predicted a median approximately 6.9 months pre-onset.

Patients were excluded because of uncontrolled infection, other autoimmune disease, pregnancy or lactation. Clinical symptoms, serum thyroxine and TRAb, thyroid ultrasound and orbital computed tomography together formed the diagnostic basis. The sequencing input was blood. This TCR came from a woman between 45 and 65 years old with Graves' ophthalmopathy. The genes are TRBV6-1 and TRBJ2-3; 7 bases are a match to TRBD1. This CDR3 is CATTAGTARADTQYF. The CDR3 nucleotides are TGTGCCACCACAGCAGGGACAGCCAGGGCAGATACGCAGTATTTT.